This T cell receptor (beta chain) was sequenced during a study of vaccination effects on CD4 cells after COVID-19. General study results and limits: Infection-derived and vaccine-derived clones contracted markedly late after vaccination. Early post-infection timepoints were absent, and convalescent patients were few.

As concerns this clone: Its cognate antigen is unknown.

CDR1 is LGHDT, CDR2 YNNKEL, per germline (reference sequence). The V end was cut by 2 bases, the J end by 8 bases, with 10 bases between. The CDR3 extends over 14 amino acids. Measured with immunoSEQ multiplex PCR; TCRdb has only the in-frame clones, and not every one. The sample includes approximately 30,000 clones, roughly two thirds of them seen just once. Using viral peptide pools, the ViraFEST assay grew out antigen-specific CD4+ T cells prior to sequencing. CD4+ T cell isolation took place after 10 days of culture. The chain uses TRBV3-1 (or the pseudogene TRBV3-2) and TRBJ1-6; unclear D gene. This clonotype was sampled from a human donor who received a COVID-19 vaccine. Sequenced here: CD4+ T cells from PBMCs cultured with HCoV-229E spike peptides, sampled before COVID-19 vaccination. The CDR3 DNA is TGTGCCAGCAGCCAAATATACGGGGATTCACCCCTCCACTTT. As protein: CASSQIYGDSPLHF.